This T cell receptor beta chain was identified in a study of glioma-infiltrating T cells after dendritic cell vaccination. Overall study context: Patients received three intradermal dendritic cell vaccine injections at biweekly intervals.

Before vaccination, two weeks after the third vaccination, and at progression, PBMC were collected. TCRB CDR3 was amplified from 2 ug genomic DNA or less. Amplification used 60 V beta primers and 13 J beta primers. Assay: immunoSEQ multiplex PCR; the TCRdb copy retains only in-frame clones and omits some. In the table there are around 90,000 clones, roughly three quarters of which are singletons. Germline CDR1 and CDR2: LNHDA and SQIVND (reference sequence). The CDR3 is 15 amino acids. V lost 5 bases to trimming and J lost 7 bases, with 17 bases between them. The source of this sequence is a human donor with glioblastoma. The sample in question was blood, obtained before dendritic cell vaccination. The J gene is TRBJ1-4, the V gene TRBV19, with D tentatively TRBD1 (6 bases). The CDR3 reads CASSSSDRRSEKLFF. Here the CDR3 DNA reads TGTGCCAGTAGTTCTTCAGACAGGAGGAGTGAAAAACTGTTTTTT.